A selection of T cell receptor beta chains follows, all from one sample in a study of T-cell reconstitution after alpha-beta-depleted transplantation in children. TCRdb fed the PCR reads into MiXCR, producing one record per CDR3 protein. This table holds approximately 350,000 distinct CDR3 sequences, 9% to 12% found once. Sequences were derived from PBMCs from the stem cell graft donor, sampled from the stem cell graft. The receptors derive from a human donor who donated a stem cell graft to a child with acute lymphoblastic leukemia. Each CDR3 is given with its conserved first and last residue. Each record gives: D gene, clone size, J gene, V gene, CDR3 DNA, CDR3 protein. D genes are given only for firm matches. For some rows the clone size is stated as once, few or many, or as a class when expanded; others skip it.

d_call: .; clone_size: few; j_call: TRBJ2-4; v_call: TRBV10-3; cdr3_nt: TGTGCCATCGCGGATCTAGCCAAAAACATTCAGTACTTC; cdr3_aa: CAIADLAKNIQYF
d_call: TRBD2; clone_size: few; j_call: TRBJ2-7; v_call: TRBV5-1; cdr3_nt: TGCGCCAGCAGCTTCCTAGCGGATGGCTCCTACGAGCAGTACTTC; cdr3_aa: CASSFLADGSYEQYF
d_call: TRBD1; clone_size: few; j_call: TRBJ1-5; v_call: TRBV10-3; cdr3_nt: TGTGCCATCAGCGTGGGACAGGGGGGCAATCAGCCCCAGCATTTT; cdr3_aa: CAISVGQGGNQPQHF
d_call: TRBD1; clone_size: few; j_call: TRBJ2-7; v_call: TRBV20-1; cdr3_nt: TGCAGTGCTAGTAGGACAGGGGTGTCCTACGAGCAGTACTTC; cdr3_aa: CSASRTGVSYEQYF
d_call: TRBD2; clone_size: few; j_call: TRBJ2-7; v_call: TRBV20-1; cdr3_nt: TGCAGTGCTAGAGTTAGCGGGGCATCCTACGAGCAGTACTTC; cdr3_aa: CSARVSGASYEQYF
d_call: .; clone_size: few; j_call: TRBJ2-1; v_call: TRBV20-1; cdr3_nt: TGCAGTGTACCTGGAGGCGGGTCATACAATGAGCAGTTCTTC; cdr3_aa: CSVPGGGSYNEQFF
d_call: .; clone_size: few; j_call: TRBJ1-2; v_call: TRBV27; cdr3_nt: TGTGCCAGCAGTTTAGCATCGGGCCCCTATGGCTACACCTTC; cdr3_aa: CASSLASGPYGYTF
d_call: TRBD2; clone_size: many; j_call: TRBJ2-3; v_call: TRBV5-1; cdr3_nt: TGCGCCAGCAGCCCGGGACTAGCGGGAATCGCAGATACGCAGTATTTT; cdr3_aa: CASSPGLAGIADTQYF
d_call: .; clone_size: few; j_call: TRBJ2-1; v_call: TRBV18; cdr3_nt: TGTGCCAGCTCACCAGGTGAGGTAGTTAATGAGCAGTTCTTC; cdr3_aa: CASSPGEVVNEQFF
d_call: .; clone_size: .; j_call: TRBJ2-4; v_call: TRBV11-1; cdr3_nt: TGTGCCAGCAGCTTTGGTGGGATCGTAGCCCAAAACATTCAGTACTTC; cdr3_aa: CASSFGGIVAQNIQYF
d_call: .; clone_size: .; j_call: TRBJ2-1; v_call: TRBV4-3; cdr3_nt: TGCGCCAGCAGCCAAGACGGCTCGAACCTCTGGAATGAGCAGTTCTTC; cdr3_aa: CASSQDGSNLWNEQFF
d_call: .; clone_size: few; j_call: TRBJ2-2; v_call: TRBV10-3; cdr3_nt: TGTGCCATCAGCCCAGGGGCGGGCCGGGAGCTGTTTTTT; cdr3_aa: CAISPGAGRELFF
d_call: TRBD2; clone_size: few; j_call: TRBJ2-3; v_call: TRBV11-2; cdr3_nt: TGTGCCAGCAGCTTTCCTAGCGGGAACTCAGATACGCAGTATTTT; cdr3_aa: CASSFPSGNSDTQYF
d_call: .; clone_size: many; j_call: TRBJ2-1; v_call: TRBV7-9; cdr3_nt: TGTGCCAGCAGCTTCTCTCTACTCCTCAATGAGCAGTTCTTC; cdr3_aa: CASSFSLLLNEQFF
d_call: TRBD2; clone_size: .; j_call: TRBJ2-1; v_call: TRBV12-3/TRBV12-4; cdr3_nt: TGTGCCAGCAGTCCCGCTAGCGGGAGAAACAATGAGCAGTTCTTC; cdr3_aa: CASSPASGRNNEQFF
d_call: .; clone_size: .; j_call: TRBJ1-1; v_call: TRBV5-1; cdr3_nt: TGCGCCAGCAGCCATCCTGCCGAGAATGAAGCTTTCTTT; cdr3_aa: CASSHPAENEAFF
d_call: TRBD1; clone_size: .; j_call: TRBJ1-5; v_call: TRBV12-3/TRBV12-4; cdr3_nt: TGTGCCAGCAGTTTCAGGGGGGACCATCAGCCCCAGCATTTT; cdr3_aa: CASSFRGDHQPQHF
d_call: TRBD2; clone_size: few; j_call: TRBJ2-7; v_call: TRBV27; cdr3_nt: TGTGCCAGCAGTTCTGGGGCGGGAGGCTACGAGCAGTACTTC; cdr3_aa: CASSSGAGGYEQYF
d_call: .; clone_size: few; j_call: TRBJ2-1; v_call: TRBV7-9; cdr3_nt: TGTGCCAGCAGCTTAGGGGGACAAGAGCAGTTCTTC; cdr3_aa: CASSLGGQEQFF
d_call: .; clone_size: many; j_call: TRBJ1-2; v_call: TRBV7-2; cdr3_nt: TGTGCCAGCAGCCCAGGTTGGACAAGTGGCTACACCTTC; cdr3_aa: CASSPGWTSGYTF
d_call: .; clone_size: .; j_call: TRBJ1-5; v_call: TRBV20-1; cdr3_nt: TGCAGTGCTAGAGGAGGGCAGACCAATCAGCCCCAGCATTTT; cdr3_aa: CSARGGQTNQPQHF
d_call: .; clone_size: many; j_call: TRBJ2-2; v_call: TRBV25-1; cdr3_nt: TGTGCCAGCAGTGAAGATCGAAGGACCCTCTCCGGGGAGCTGTTTTTT; cdr3_aa: CASSEDRRTLSGELFF
d_call: .; clone_size: .; j_call: TRBJ2-7; v_call: TRBV24-1; cdr3_nt: TGTGCCACCAGTGATTTGTTTTGTACGGGACACCAGACCTACGAGCAGTACTTC; cdr3_aa: CATSDLFCTGHQTYEQYF
d_call: TRBD1; clone_size: .; j_call: TRBJ2-3; v_call: TRBV20-1; cdr3_nt: TGCAGTGCTAGAAACAGGGGACGGTTAATCAGCACAGATACGCAGTATTTT; cdr3_aa: CSARNRGRLISTDTQYF
d_call: TRBD2; clone_size: .; j_call: TRBJ2-1; v_call: TRBV6-2/TRBV6-3; cdr3_nt: TGTGCCAGCAGTTACTGGACTAGCGGGAGTAATGAGCAGTTCTTC; cdr3_aa: CASSYWTSGSNEQFF
d_call: TRBD2; clone_size: .; j_call: TRBJ2-2; v_call: TRBV20-1; cdr3_nt: TGCAGCCCCTACCCGACTAGCGGCACACCTAGCCTTTATTCCGGGGAGCTGTTTTTT; cdr3_aa: CSPYPTSGTPSLYSGELFF
d_call: .; clone_size: few; j_call: TRBJ2-7; v_call: TRBV7-2; cdr3_nt: TGTGCCAGCAGCTTCGGGACCCCCCAGGTCGGAGGCGAGCAGTACTTC; cdr3_aa: CASSFGTPQVGGEQYF
d_call: TRBD2; clone_size: .; j_call: TRBJ2-1; v_call: TRBV20-1; cdr3_nt: TGCAGTGCTAGAGATTCCGGGACTAGCGGGAGGGCCGGAAATGAGCAGTTCTTC; cdr3_aa: CSARDSGTSGRAGNEQFF
d_call: TRBD2; clone_size: .; j_call: TRBJ2-3; v_call: TRBV6-5; cdr3_nt: TGTGCCAGCAGTTCGATGACTAGCGATAGCACAGATACGCAGTATTTT; cdr3_aa: CASSSMTSDSTDTQYF
d_call: .; clone_size: few; j_call: TRBJ2-7; v_call: TRBV4-1; cdr3_nt: TGCGCCAGCAGCCAAGAAGGTCCGGGAAAGACCTACGAGCAGTACTTC; cdr3_aa: CASSQEGPGKTYEQYF
d_call: TRBD2; clone_size: many; j_call: TRBJ2-4; v_call: TRBV29-1; cdr3_nt: TGCAGCGTTGTGCCCGCCCTGTGGCAAGCGACCGGGAGGTACCTAGCCAAAAACATTCAGTACTTC; cdr3_aa: CSVVPALWQATGRYLAKNIQYF
d_call: TRBD2; clone_size: .; j_call: TRBJ2-2; v_call: TRBV6-5; cdr3_nt: TGTGCCAGCAGTTACCGGACTAGCGTATCTTTCGCCGGGGAGCTGTTTTTT; cdr3_aa: CASSYRTSVSFAGELFF
d_call: .; clone_size: .; j_call: TRBJ2-1; v_call: TRBV20-1; cdr3_nt: TGCAGTGCTAGAGGTCTAGTACCCTACAATGAGCAGTTCTTC; cdr3_aa: CSARGLVPYNEQFF
d_call: TRBD2; clone_size: few; j_call: TRBJ2-3; v_call: TRBV7-9; cdr3_nt: TGTGCCAGCAGCTTAGGGAGGACGGGAGGGCCAGATACGCAGTATTTT; cdr3_aa: CASSLGRTGGPDTQYF
d_call: .; clone_size: .; j_call: TRBJ1-2; v_call: TRBV10-2; cdr3_nt: TGCGCCAGCAGTGAGATAGGCGGCGCTCTGGACTATGGCTACACCTTC; cdr3_aa: CASSEIGGALDYGYTF
d_call: .; clone_size: .; j_call: TRBJ1-3; v_call: TRBV19; cdr3_nt: TGTGCCAGTAGTCCTCCTCGACACTACTCTGGAAACACCATATATTTT; cdr3_aa: CASSPPRHYSGNTIYF
d_call: TRBD1; clone_size: once; j_call: TRBJ1-1; v_call: TRBV7-2; cdr3_nt: TGTGCCAGCAGCTTAAGTGGAGACAGGGGCTTAGAAGCTTTCTTT; cdr3_aa: CASSLSGDRGLEAFF
d_call: .; clone_size: many; j_call: TRBJ2-7; v_call: TRBV4-1; cdr3_nt: TGCGCCAGCAGCCAAGGACCCGGGATTTTCTACGAGCAGTACTTC; cdr3_aa: CASSQGPGIFYEQYF
d_call: TRBD1; clone_size: .; j_call: TRBJ1-5; v_call: TRBV7-9; cdr3_nt: TGTGCCAGCAGCTTAGGGGGACAGGGGTTTTTTAGCAATCAGCCCCAGCATTTT; cdr3_aa: CASSLGGQGFFSNQPQHF
d_call: .; clone_size: many; j_call: TRBJ2-7; v_call: TRBV10-1; cdr3_nt: TGCGCCAGCAGTGACGGGACTGGGGACGAGCAGTACTTC; cdr3_aa: CASSDGTGDEQYF
d_call: TRBD2; clone_size: many; j_call: TRBJ2-7; v_call: TRBV20-1; cdr3_nt: TGCAGTGCTAGTGGCCGCGGGAGCCCCTACGAGCAGTACTTC; cdr3_aa: CSASGRGSPYEQYF
d_call: TRBD2; clone_size: few; j_call: TRBJ2-7; v_call: TRBV27; cdr3_nt: TGTGCCAGCAGTTCCTGGCTAGCGGGATTTGAGCAGTACTTC; cdr3_aa: CASSSWLAGFEQYF
d_call: .; clone_size: few; j_call: TRBJ2-2; v_call: TRBV5-1; cdr3_nt: TGCGCCAGCAGCTTGGCCCTTAGCGGAGAAAACACCGGGGAGCTGTTTTTT; cdr3_aa: CASSLALSGENTGELFF
d_call: .; clone_size: few; j_call: TRBJ1-1; v_call: TRBV2; cdr3_nt: TGTGCCAGCATCGAGAACACTGAAGCTTTCTTT; cdr3_aa: CASIENTEAFF
d_call: .; clone_size: many; j_call: TRBJ1-1; v_call: TRBV5-1; cdr3_nt: TGCGCCAGCTCATGGACAGCTAACACTGAAGCTTTCTTT; cdr3_aa: CASSWTANTEAFF
d_call: TRBD2; clone_size: .; j_call: TRBJ2-1; v_call: TRBV2; cdr3_nt: TGTGCCAGCCAACGGACTAGCTTTTACAATGAGCAGTTCTTC; cdr3_aa: CASQRTSFYNEQFF
d_call: .; clone_size: few; j_call: TRBJ2-5; v_call: TRBV5-1; cdr3_nt: TGCGCCAGCAGCTTGATTTCCGGCTCACAAGAGACCCAGTACTTC; cdr3_aa: CASSLISGSQETQYF
d_call: .; clone_size: few; j_call: TRBJ2-7; v_call: TRBV2; cdr3_nt: TGTGCCAGCAGTGAAGTAGGCAGCGGGTCCTACGAGCAGTACTTC; cdr3_aa: CASSEVGSGSYEQYF
d_call: TRBD2; clone_size: .; j_call: TRBJ2-1; v_call: TRBV10-3; cdr3_nt: TGTGCCATCAGTGATGCGGGAGTGCGCACTGAGCAGTTCTTC; cdr3_aa: CAISDAGVRTEQFF
d_call: .; clone_size: many; j_call: TRBJ2-7; v_call: TRBV5-1; cdr3_nt: TGTGCCAGTAGTCTACAGGGAGGGTACGAGCAGTACTTC; cdr3_aa: CASSLQGGYEQYF
d_call: .; clone_size: .; j_call: TRBJ1-5; v_call: TRBV11-2; cdr3_nt: TGTGCCAGCAGCCCCATAAAAGGCAGACGCAATCAGCCCCAGCATTTT; cdr3_aa: CASSPIKGRRNQPQHF